These T cell receptor beta chains were read from a single sample in a study of blood T cell repertoires in COVID-19. Clones were read by immunoSEQ multiplex PCR, and TCRdb kept only the in-frame ones, dropping some. Of approximately 200,000 clones listed, around 80% are singletons. The sequenced sample was peripheral blood. The receptors were gathered from a woman between 50 and 59 years old with acute or convalescent COVID-19. Each CDR3 is given with its conserved first and last residue. Fields, in order: V gene, J gene, clone size, D gene, CDR3 DNA, CDR3 protein. A D gene is named only where the DNA matches it firmly. Expanded clones are given a class, and other clones once, few, many or no size at all.

TRBV23-1	TRBJ1-5	many	.	TGCGCCAGCAGCCTCGACTCCCGTAGCAATCAGCCCCAGCATTTT	CASSLDSRSNQPQHF
TRBV11-2	TRBJ1-2	few	.	TGTGCCAGCAGTACCGGGAGCTTGTATGGCTACACCTTC	CASSTGSLYGYTF
TRBV7-6	TRBJ2-7	.	.	TGTGCCAGCAGCTTAGGGCCAGTTTTATTTACGTCCGTAGGGGCTGGGCAGTACTTC	CASSLGPVLFTSVGAGQYF
TRBV7-2	TRBJ1-1	few	.	TGTGCCAGCAGCGAGCGACAGGACGGGACTGAAGCTTTCTTT	CASSERQDGTEAFF
TRBV20-1	TRBJ1-1	few	.	TGCAGTGCTCAACAGAACACTGAAGCTTTCTTT	CSAQQNTEAFF
TRBV7-6	TRBJ2-7	once	.	TGTGCCAGCAGTTCGAGAACGTACTCCTACGAGCAGTACTTC	CASSSRTYSYEQYF
TRBV4-1	TRBJ2-3	many	TRBD1	TGCGCCAGCAGCCAACTCGACAGGGGGCAGGCAGATACGCAGTATTTT	CASSQLDRGQADTQYF
TRBV3-1/TRBV3-2	TRBJ2-1	.	TRBD2	TGTGCCAGCAGCCAAGAGGCGGGGGGGCCTGGGGATGAGCAGTTCTTC	CASSQEAGGPGDEQFF
TRBV15	TRBJ2-7	once	TRBD2	TGTGCCACCAGCAGAGAGGGACTAGCGGGCTCCGAGCAGTACTTC	CATSREGLAGSEQYF
TRBV28	TRBJ1-2	.	TRBD1	TGTGCCAGCGGGACAGGGACGGGCTATGGCTACACCTTC	CASGTGTGYGYTF
TRBV7-9	TRBJ2-4	.	TRBD2	TGTGCCAGCAGCCCACGGGCTAGCGGGCTTAAAAACATTCAGTACTTC	CASSPRASGLKNIQYF
TRBV6-5	TRBJ1-2	.	.	TGTGCCAGCAGGGGATATCAGGGTGATGGCTACACCTTC	CASRGYQGDGYTF
TRBV29-1	TRBJ1-1	once	.	TGCAGCGTTGGCGCAGGGTACACTGAAGCTTTCTTT	CSVGAGYTEAFF
TRBV12-3/TRBV12-4	TRBJ2-3	.	.	TGTGCCAGCAAAACTCTAACAGATACGCAGTATTTT	CASKTLTDTQYF
TRBV30	TRBJ2-3	.	TRBD1	TGTGCCTGGAGTCACGGACAGGGGGCAGATACGCAGTATTTT	CAWSHGQGADTQYF
TRBV5-4	TRBJ2-3	.	.	TGTGCCAGCAGCTTAGGGGTAGCCGAGTATTTT	CASSLGVAEYF
TRBV10-3	TRBJ1-2	.	TRBD1	TGTGCCATCAGTGAGTCTGATTCCCGGGACAGCTATGGCTACACCTTC	CAISESDSRDSYGYTF
TRBV6-2/TRBV6-3	TRBJ1-5	.	TRBD1	TGTGCCAGCAGCTCAGGGGGACGGGATCAGCCCCAGCATTTT	CASSSGGRDQPQHF
TRBV27	TRBJ2-3	.	TRBD1	TGTGCCAGCAGTTTCTTGACAGGGAGTCGAAATACGCAGTATTTT	CASSFLTGSRNTQYF
TRBV30	TRBJ2-1	.	.	TGTGCCTGGAGTGACGGGAACCTTAGGGAGCAGTTCTTC	CAWSDGNLREQFF
TRBV6-6	TRBJ1-4	.	TRBD1	TGTGCCAGCAGGGAAAGGACAGGGACCACTAATGAAAAACTGTTTTTT	CASRERTGTTNEKLFF
TRBV30	TRBJ2-7	.	TRBD2	TGTGCCTGGTCCAGAACCGGGACTAGGTCGCGAACCTACGAGCAGTACTTC	CAWSRTGTRSRTYEQYF
TRBV28	TRBJ2-3	.	.	TGTGCCAGCAGAGAGGGGGGGCGGGGAGATACGCAGTATTTT	CASREGGRGDTQYF
TRBV7-9	TRBJ2-3	.	.	TGTGCCAGCACGACACTAGGCCCGGATACGCAGTATTTT	CASTTLGPDTQYF
TRBV3-1/TRBV3-2	TRBJ1-3	.	TRBD1	TGTGCCAGCAGCCAAGATCCATCGGGGACAGGGCTTATTGGAAACACCATATATTTT	CASSQDPSGTGLIGNTIYF
TRBV2	TRBJ2-7	.	.	TGTGCCAGCCAAACAGACTACGAGCAGTACTTC	CASQTDYEQYF
TRBV6-6	TRBJ2-7	.	TRBD1	TGTGCCAGCAGTTACCCGACAGGGACAGGCGTCTACGAGCAGTACTTC	CASSYPTGTGVYEQYF
TRBV7-8	TRBJ2-7	.	TRBD2	TGTGCCAGCAGCTTAGCGGCGGGACTAGCTCGCTACGAGCAGTACTTC	CASSLAAGLARYEQYF
TRBV5-4	TRBJ1-2	.	.	TGTGCCAGCAGCTTAGCGGGTTTCAACTATGGCTACACCTTC	CASSLAGFNYGYTF
TRBV28	TRBJ2-7	.	TRBD2	TGTGCCAGCAGTAACGCGGGGGGGCTGGGCGAGCAGTACTTC	CASSNAGGLGEQYF
TRBV5-1	TRBJ2-7	.	TRBD1	TGCGCCAGCAGCACCGGGACAGGGGAAGAGCAGTACTTC	CASSTGTGEEQYF